Shown below are 14 T cell receptor beta chains from a single sample sequenced in a study of T-cell reconstitution after alpha-beta-depleted transplantation in children. Unique molecular identifiers tagged the TCRbeta library. TCRdb recomputed calls from the PCR reads with MiXCR, one row per CDR3 protein. Among fewer than 550,000 distinct CDR3 sequences listed, 11% were seen once. Material: PBMCs, mostly from graft donor cells, obtained 180 days after TCRalphabeta/CD19-depleted stem cell transplant. These receptors were obtained from a female patient aged 2-15 years who had a stem cell transplant for aplastic anemia, so the T cells may come from the graft donor.

This clonotype was detected a few times. The rearrangement links TRBV4-2 to TRBJ2-7; 7 nucleotides line up with TRBD1. This CDR3 spans 15 amino acids. With 1 base clipped from V and 7 bases from J, the junction kept 10 bases outside the gene matches. The germline V gene encodes CDR1 LGHNA and CDR2 YNFKEQ. The CDR3 DNA sequence: TGTGCCAGCAGCCAAGTCCCTAAACAGGGGTGGGAGCAGTACTTC. Its translation is CASSQVPKQGWEQYF.

The gene calls are TRBV29-1 and TRBJ1-1; 8 nucleotides match TRBD1. The CDR3 length is 17 residues. Germline CDR1 reads SQVTM; CDR2 reads ANQGSEA. V lost 2 bases and J lost 0; bases outside the gene matches: 11. CDR3: CSVESRTGRLLNTEAFF. Written as DNA, the CDR3 is TGCAGCGTTGAATCCCGGACAGGGCGGCTCCTGAACACTGAAGCTTTCTTT. The full variable domain, its missing parts supplied by reference TRBV29-1 and TRBJ1-1, is SAVISQKPSRDICQRGTSLTIQCQVDSQVTMMFWYRQQPGQSLTLIATANQGSEATYESGFVIDKFPISRPNLTFSTLTVSNMSPEDSSIYLCSVESRTGRLLNTEAFFGQGTRLTVV.

This clonotype was picked up a small number of times. This chain links TRBV5-1 with TRBJ2-1; tentative D call: TRBD1 (7 bases). V dropped 7 bases and J dropped 0 bases, with 11 bases sitting between them. This CDR3 has 14 amino acids. Germline CDR1 is SGHRS and CDR2 is YFSETQ. The CDR3 bases are TGCGCCAGCTACAGGGGAGGCTCCTACAATGAGCAGTTCTTC. Its translation is CASYRGGSYNEQFF.

There are a few counts of this clonotype. V gene TRBV6-5 combines with J gene TRBJ1-6; D call uncertain. Germline CDR1 is MNHEY and CDR2 is SVGAGI. The CDR3 has 16 amino acids. Between the trimmed V and J ends, which lost 0 bases and 0 bases, there was a span of 6 bases. CDR3 residues: CASSYSLTSYNSPLHF. The DNA of the CDR3 is TGTGCCAGCAGTTACTCGCTGACCTCCTATAATTCACCCCTCCACTTT.

The sample holds a few counts of this clonotype. This chain uses TRBV7-3 with TRBJ1-1, with D hard to call. Trimming shortened V by 2 bases and J by 0 bases, and 10 bases separated the two germline ends. Germline CDR1 and CDR2: SGHTA and FQGTGA. The CDR3 contains 15 residues. The CDR3 region is CASSLSSVMNTEAFF. CDR3 coding DNA: TGTGCCAGCAGCTTATCGTCAGTCATGAACACTGAAGCTTTCTTT. Together with reference TRBV7-3 and TRBJ1-1, the CDR3 gives the full variable domain: GAGVSQTPSNKVTEKGKYVELRCDPISGHTALYWYRQSLGQGPEFLIYFQGTGAADDSGLPNDRFFAVRPEGSVSTLKIQRTERGDSAVYLCASSLSSVMNTEAFFGQGTRLTVV.

The chain employs TRBV20-1 and TRBJ2-7; the D gene is possibly TRBD2 (6 bases). Germline CDR1 DFQATT, CDR2 SNEGSKA (reference sequence). Trimming removed 3 bases from V and 7 bases from J, with 16 bases in between. There are 13 residues in the CDR3. The CDR3 loop reads CSASMAGLREQYF. Here the CDR3 DNA reads TGCAGTGCTAGTATGGCGGGGCTACGAGAGCAGTACTTC.

This clonotype was observed at least ten times. The rearrangement uses TRBV29-1 and TRBJ2-4; D could derive from TRBD1 or TRBD2 (5 bases each). Per germline, CDR1 SQVTM and CDR2 ANQGSEA. Trimming shortened V by 4 bases and J by 7 bases, and 11 bases separated the two germline ends. This CDR3 has 12 amino acids. CDR3 DNA sequence: TGCAGCGTTGCGGGGCAAGGGAACATTCAGTACTTC. The encoded protein is CSVAGQGNIQYF.

A few counts support this clonotype. CDR3 coding DNA: TGTGCCAGCAGCCGGGGGGGCTCCTACGAGCAGTACGTC. As protein: CASSRGGSYEQYV. The chain joins TRBV13 to TRBJ2-7; the match to TRBD2 covers 8 bases. V trimming: 5 bases; J trimming: 0 bases; junction bases outside the gene matches: 0. CDR1 and CDR2 from the germline V gene are PRHDT and FYEKMQ (reference sequence). This CDR3 is 13 amino acids long.

The table lists this clonotype with many counts. This rearrangement joins TRBV20-1 to TRBJ1-1; D gene uncertain. Between the trimmed V and J ends, which lost 1 base and 8 bases, there was a span of 11 bases. The CDR3 length is 12 residues. Germline CDR1 DFQATT, CDR2 SNEGSKA (reference sequence). CDR3 DNA: TGCAGTGCTAGAGGAGAACTGGGAGAAGCTTTCTTT. Encoded protein: CSARGELGEAFF.

This clonotype has ten or more counts. CDR3 sequence: CASSPRQGSSGELFF. CDR3 nucleotides: TGTGCCAGCAGCCCCAGACAGGGTAGTAGCGGGGAGCTGTTTTTT. This rearrangement joins TRBV4-2 to TRBJ2-2; 7 bases map to TRBD1. The CDR3 has 15 amino acids. Germline loops: CDR1 LGHNA, CDR2 YNFKEQ. V trimming: 4 bases; J trimming: 7 bases; junction bases outside the gene matches: 9.

The chain uses TRBV20-1 and TRBJ2-2; 8 nucleotides line up with TRBD1. V lost 6 bases and J lost 0; bases outside the gene matches: 6. The CDR3 consists of 15 residues. Looked up from germline, CDR1 is DFQATT and CDR2 is SNEGSKA (reference sequence). The CDR3 protein is CSASGQGANTGELFF. The CDR3 nucleotides read TGCAGTGCGTCAGGACAGGGCGCGAACACCGGGGAGCTGTTTTTT.

Comment on this clonotype: A junction end diverges from the germline sequence, so it may reflect a read error. J is TRBJ2-3 and V is TRBV9, with D possibly being TRBD1 (5 bases). Germline-derived CDR1 and CDR2 are SGDLS and YYNGEE. CDR3 length equals 14 residues. The DNA of the CDR3 is TGTGCCAGCAGCGTAGAACAAAGCACAGGTACGCAGTATTTT. It encodes CASSVEQSTGTQYF.

For the CDR3, the DNA is TGTGCCAGCAGGACTTCCGGGGGAAGCGAAAAACTGTTTTTT. It codes for CASRTSGGSEKLFF. The rearrangement joins TRBV7-9 to TRBJ1-4, with D possibly matching TRBD1 (5 bases). The CDR3 is made up of 14 amino acids. Trimming took 6 bases from V and 8 from J, leaving 16 bases between them. In germline, CDR1 is SEHNR, CDR2 FQNEAQ (reference sequence).

This chain connects TRBV3-1 to TRBJ2-2; D gene uncertain. The V gene's germline CDR1 is LGHDT and CDR2 YNNKEL (reference sequence). The CDR3 has 12 amino acids. Between the trimmed V and J ends, which lost 4 bases and 8 bases, there was a span of 8 bases. The CDR3 protein is CASSPFRGELFF. CDR3 bases: TGTGCCAGCAGCCCATTCAGAGGGGAGCTGTTTTTT.